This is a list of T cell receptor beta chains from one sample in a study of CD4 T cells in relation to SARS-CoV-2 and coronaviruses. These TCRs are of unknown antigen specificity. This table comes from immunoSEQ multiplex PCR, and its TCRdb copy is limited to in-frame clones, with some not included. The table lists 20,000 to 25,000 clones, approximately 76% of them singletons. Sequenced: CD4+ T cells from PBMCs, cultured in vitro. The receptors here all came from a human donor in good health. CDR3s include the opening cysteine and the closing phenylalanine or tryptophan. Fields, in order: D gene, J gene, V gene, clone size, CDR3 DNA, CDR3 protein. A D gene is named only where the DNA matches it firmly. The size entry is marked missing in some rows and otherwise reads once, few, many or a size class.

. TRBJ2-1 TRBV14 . TGTGCCAGCAGCCAAGTTGTTAGGCAGTCCCATGAGCAGTTCTTC CASSQVVRQSHEQFF
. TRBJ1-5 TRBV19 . TGTGCCAGTAGAACCCTCCGTTTGGATAGCAATCAGCCCCAGCATTTT CASRTLRLDSNQPQHF
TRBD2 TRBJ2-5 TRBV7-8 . TGTGCCAGCAGCCATAGCGGGGAAGAGACCCAGTACTTC CASSHSGEETQYF
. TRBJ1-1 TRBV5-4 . TGTGCCAGCAGCTTGGCCTCAGGGGACACTGAAGCTTTCTTT CASSLASGDTEAFF
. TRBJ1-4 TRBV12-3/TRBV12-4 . TGTGCCAGCAGTTTGGTTATTGAAAAACTGTTTTTT CASSLVIEKLFF
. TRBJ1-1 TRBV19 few TGTGCCAGTACCCCGGACAGAGCTGAAGCTTTCTTT CASTPDRAEAFF
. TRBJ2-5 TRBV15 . TGTGCCACCAGCAGTCCCGGGGACCAAGAGACCCAGTACTTC CATSSPGDQETQYF
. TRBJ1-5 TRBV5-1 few TGCGCCAGCAGCTTGGAGGGATTCAATCAGCCCCAGCATTTT CASSLEGFNQPQHF
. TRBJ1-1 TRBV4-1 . TGCGCCAGCAGCCGTCTTGGGAACACTGAAGCTTTCTTT CASSRLGNTEAFF
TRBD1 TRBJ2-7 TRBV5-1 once TGCGCCAGCAGCTTGGGTCCGGGACAGGGGGGGTCCTACGAGCAGTACTTC CASSLGPGQGGSYEQYF
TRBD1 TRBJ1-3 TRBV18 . TGTGCCAGCTCACAAGGACAGGGTACCGGAAACACCATATATTTT CASSQGQGTGNTIYF
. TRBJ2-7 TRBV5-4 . TGTGCCAGCAGCTTCGGCCAAACCTACGAGCAGTACTTC CASSFGQTYEQYF
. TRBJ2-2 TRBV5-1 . TGCGCCAGCAGCTTGGAGTCCGGGATCGGAACCGGGGAGCTGTTTTTT CASSLESGIGTGELFF
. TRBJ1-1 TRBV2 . TGTGCCAGCAGTGACGAGACGGCCTCATACACTGAAGCTTTCTTT CASSDETASYTEAFF
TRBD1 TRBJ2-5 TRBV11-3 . TGTGCCAGCAGCCAGGGGGCGCAGGAGACCCAGTACTTC CASSQGAQETQYF
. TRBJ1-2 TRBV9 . TGTGCCAGCAGCGCTCAGGCGAACCTTAACTATGGCTACACCTTC CASSAQANLNYGYTF
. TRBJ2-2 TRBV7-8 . TGTGCCAGCAGCTTAGCATCCGGGACACACACCGGGGAGCTGTTTTTT CASSLASGTHTGELFF
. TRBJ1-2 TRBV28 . TGTGCCAGCAGTTTAGCTAACTATGGCTACACCTTC CASSLANYGYTF
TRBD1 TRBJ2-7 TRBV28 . TGTGCCAGCAGTTTTGGGACAGGGCTCACCTACGAGCAGTACTTC CASSFGTGLTYEQYF
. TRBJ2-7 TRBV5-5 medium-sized TGTGCCAGCAGCTTAGTGGGGAACTCCTACGAGCAGTACTTC CASSLVGNSYEQYF
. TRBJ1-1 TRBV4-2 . TGTGCCAGCAGCCAAGTCGCAGAGGTGGCTTTCTTT CASSQVAEVAFF
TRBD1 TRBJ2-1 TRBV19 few TGTGCCAGTAGTCGACAGGGCTCCTACAATGAGCAGTTCTTC CASSRQGSYNEQFF
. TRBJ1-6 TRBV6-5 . TGTGCCACCAACGGGCAGGGTGATTCACCCCTCCACTTT CATNGQGDSPLHF
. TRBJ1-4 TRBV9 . TGTGCCAGCAGCGTAGTTCCAACAGCAACTAATGAAAAACTGTTTTTT CASSVVPTATNEKLFF
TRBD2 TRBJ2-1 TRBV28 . TGTGCCAGCAGGGCCGGAAGCTGGGGACTAGCGGGAGGGCCGGGGAATGAGCAGTTCTTC CASRAGSWGLAGGPGNEQFF
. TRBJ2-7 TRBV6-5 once TGTGCCAGCAGTCCTAGGGGGGACCCCTCCTACGAGCAGTACTTC CASSPRGDPSYEQYF
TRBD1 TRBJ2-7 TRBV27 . TGTGCCAGCAGTAGACAGGGGTGGGCTTACGAGCAGTACTTC CASSRQGWAYEQYF
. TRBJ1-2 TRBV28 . TGTGCCAGCAGTTATGGGGGGGCGCCCGGAGAAATTGAGTATGGCTACACCTTC CASSYGGAPGEIEYGYTF
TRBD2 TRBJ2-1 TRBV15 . TGTGCCACCAGCAGAGACTGGACTAGCGGGAGTTTTTACGATGAGCAGTTCTTC CATSRDWTSGSFYDEQFF
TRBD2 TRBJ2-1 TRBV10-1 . TGCGCCAGCAGTGAGCGGGAGGCCTACAATGAGCAGTTCTTC CASSEREAYNEQFF
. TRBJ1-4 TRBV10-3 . TGTGCCATCAGCACCGGCGTGGGTAATGAAAAACTGTTTTTT CAISTGVGNEKLFF
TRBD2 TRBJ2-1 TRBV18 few TGTGCCAGCTCACCACCGACGAGGGAGGGGCAGTTCTTC CASSPPTREGQFF
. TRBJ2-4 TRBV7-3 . TGTGCCAGCAGCTTAATAGTGGGGGTGGGGGCCAAACAGTACTTC CASSLIVGVGAKQYF
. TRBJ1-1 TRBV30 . TGTGCCTGGAGTGTAGCCGGGGCGGCTGAAGCTTTCTTT CAWSVAGAAEAFF
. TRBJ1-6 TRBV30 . TGTGCCTGGAGTGTACAAAACAATTCACCCCTCCACTTT CAWSVQNNSPLHF
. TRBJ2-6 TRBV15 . TGTGCCACCAGCAGAGATAGGGAGACTGGGGCCAACGTCCTGACTTTC CATSRDRETGANVLTF
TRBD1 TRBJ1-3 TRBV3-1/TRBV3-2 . TGTGCCAGCAGCCAAGATTTGGCAGGGGGGGTATCTGGAAACACCATATATTTT CASSQDLAGGVSGNTIYF
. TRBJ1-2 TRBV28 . TGTGCCAGCAGTCTCGGACGGGTCTATGGCTACACCTTC CASSLGRVYGYTF